Shown below are 17 T cell receptor beta chains from a single sample sequenced in a study of siplizumab effects on memory and regulatory T cells. Repertoires were generated with immunoSEQ multiplex PCR, while TCRdb's copy carries only in-frame clones and drops some. The sample has approximately 100,000 clones, about nine tenths seen once; the top ten hold more than 2.5%. The sequenced sample consisted of CD4+ T cells sorted from blood. The origin of the receptors is a human donor in good health. Some clones in this sample may be carry-over from other donors' samples.

The chain is built from TRBV6-1 and TRBJ2-4, with TRBD1 matching over 9 bases. The CDR3 is 18 amino acids. From germline, CDR1 is MNHNS and CDR2 SASEGT. V was clipped by 4 bases and J by 0 bases; unmatched bases: 10. The CDR3 spells CASSGITGTGKAKNIQYF. CDR3 nucleotides: TGTGCCAGCAGTGGAATTACCGGGACAGGGAAAGCCAAAAACATTCAGTACTTC.

The chain couples TRBV19 to TRBJ1-1; D is uncertain. This CDR3 comprises 14 residues. Trimming took 9 bases from V and 4 from J, leaving 18 bases between them. Germline V CDR1 and CDR2: LNHDA, SQIVND (reference sequence). The CDR3, as DNA: TGTGCCAGCAGACTAGGCGGTATATTCACTGAAGCTTTCTTT. Encoded protein: CASRLGGIFTEAFF.

This chain links TRBV5-4 with TRBJ2-3, with 10 bases matching TRBD2. Germline CDR1 SGHNT, CDR2 YYREEE (reference sequence). The CDR3 has 15 amino acids. V lost 2 bases to trimming and J lost 7 bases; unmatched junction nucleotides: 7. CDR3 nucleotide sequence: TGTGCCAGCAGCTTACTAGCGGGACCCCCGAATACGCAGTATTTT. Translation: CASSLLAGPPNTQYF.

V and J are TRBV18 and TRBJ2-6, with D perhaps given as TRBD1 or TRBD2 (6 bases each). The germline V gene encodes CDR1 KGHSH and CDR2 LQKENI. The CDR3 extends over 18 amino acids. V was cut by 1 base and J by 1 base, with 14 bases left in between. CDR3 sequence: CASSPQGDFTSGANVLTF. The DNA of the CDR3 is TGTGCCAGCTCACCACAGGGGGACTTTACTTCTGGGGCCAACGTCCTGACTTTC.

The V call is TRBV5-6, the J call TRBJ2-2; the match to TRBD1 covers 7 bases. CDR3 size: 14 residues. J gave up 4 bases and V 2 bases, and 2 bases lay outside the gene matches. CDR1 is SGHDT and CDR2 is YYEEEE in the germline V gene. CDR3 protein: CASSLGTATGELFF. The CDR3 DNA sequence: TGTGCCAGCAGCTTAGGGACAGCCACCGGGGAGCTGTTTTTT. The whole variable domain, remainder taken from reference TRBV5-6 and TRBJ2-2, is DAGVTQSPTHLIKTRGQQVTLRCSPKSGHDTVSWYQQALGQGPQFIFQYYEEEERQRGNFPDRFSGHQFPNYSSELNVNALLLGDSALYLCASSLGTATGELFFGEGSRLTVL.

The genes are TRBV7-6 and TRBJ1-4; 7 bases are shared with TRBD1. Losses at the gene ends were 1 base for V and 8 bases for J; bases not matched to a gene: 10. The CDR3 loop spans 16 amino acids. Germline V lookup: CDR1 SGHVS, CDR2 FNYEAQ. CDR3 sequence: CASSLEYEGAREKLFF. CDR3 DNA sequence: TGTGCCAGCAGCTTAGAATACGAGGGGGCGCGAGAAAAACTGTTTTTT.

The V and J genes are TRBV19 and TRBJ1-5, with D unclear. V gave up 6 bases and J gave up 5 bases, with 17 bases separating them. The CDR3 length is 15 residues. CDR1 and CDR2 from the germline V gene are LNHDA and SQIVND (reference sequence). The CDR3: CASRGTGAHHQPQHF. The CDR3 nucleotides read TGTGCCAGTAGAGGAACCGGAGCCCACCATCAGCCCCAGCATTTT. Filled out from reference TRBV19 and TRBJ1-5, the complete variable domain reads DGGITQSPKYLFRKEGQNVTLSCEQNLNHDAMYWYRQDPGQGLRLIYYSQIVNDFQKGDIAEGYSVSREKKESFPLTVTSAQKNPTAFYLCASRGTGAHHQPQHFGDGTRLSIL.

This clone was observed a single time. The chain carries TRBV5-1 and TRBJ2-6; 7 bases fit TRBD1. Germline CDR1 is SGHRS and CDR2 is YFSETQ. The trim removed 1 base at V and 0 bases at J, leaving 4 bases unmatched. This CDR3 is 17 amino acids long. The CDR3 nucleotides read TGCGCCAGCAGCTTGAGGACAGGCCTCTCTGGGGCCAACGTCCTGACTTTC. Its translation is CASSLRTGLSGANVLTF.

The chain is built from TRBV7-8 and TRBJ1-4; D possibly corresponds to TRBD1 (5 bases). This CDR3 has 15 residues. Trimming took 0 bases from V and 8 from J, leaving 13 bases between them. Germline V lookup: CDR1 SGHVS, CDR2 FQNEAQ. CDR3 protein: CASSLAGGVNEKLFF. The CDR3 coding sequence is TGTGCCAGCAGCTTAGCTGGGGGGGTAAACGAAAAACTGTTTTTT.

J is TRBJ2-3 and V is TRBV7-6; the match to TRBD1 covers 8 bases. Germline V gene data show CDR1 as SGHVS and CDR2 as FNYEAQ. Germline trimming cut 3 bases from V and 0 bases from J; bases unmatched to any gene: 8. This CDR3 comprises 17 residues. CDR3 amino acids: CASSFESTGGSTDTQYF. The CDR3 nucleotides are TGTGCCAGCAGCTTCGAATCCACAGGGGGGAGCACAGATACGCAGTATTTT.

The rearrangement joins TRBV19 to TRBJ1-1; TRBD1 matches at 12 bases. CDR3 length equals 17 residues. Germline trimming cut 7 bases from V and 3 bases from J; bases unmatched to any gene: 12. In germline, CDR1 is LNHDA, CDR2 SQIVND (reference sequence). CDR3 DNA: TGTGCCAGTACCTCGGGACAGGGGGCGTTTGGGGACACTGAAGCTTTCTTT. Protein: CASTSGQGAFGDTEAFF. Together with reference TRBV19 and TRBJ1-1, the CDR3 gives the full variable domain: DGGITQSPKYLFRKEGQNVTLSCEQNLNHDAMYWYRQDPGQGLRLIYYSQIVNDFQKGDIAEGYSVSREKKESFPLTVTSAQKNPTAFYLCASTSGQGAFGDTEAFFGQGTRLTVV.

The rearrangement links TRBV7-2 to TRBJ2-7; D unresolved. The V end was cut by 1 base, the J end by 3 bases, with 10 bases between. CDR3 length equals 14 residues. CDR1 and CDR2 (germline): SGHTA, FQGNSA. The DNA of the CDR3 is TGTGCCAGCAGCTTAGTGACGGAGAACTACGAGCAGTACTTC. Its translation: CASSLVTENYEQYF. The complete variable domain, with remaining parts taken from reference TRBV7-2 and TRBJ2-7, reads GAGVSQSPSNKVTEKGKDVELRCDPISGHTALYWYRQSLGQGLEFLIYFQGNSAPDKSGLPSDRFSAERTGGSVSTLTIQRTQQEDSAVYLCASSLVTENYEQYFGPGTRLTVT.

V is TRBV18 and J is TRBJ1-2; 10 bases align to TRBD1. This CDR3 region has 20 residues. Germline CDR1 is KGHSH and CDR2 is LQKENI. With 6 bases clipped from V and 5 bases from J, the junction kept 24 bases outside the gene matches. The CDR3 loop is CASSSTPSLFPGQGFYGYTF. In DNA, the CDR3 is TGTGCCAGCTCGTCCACACCCTCCTTATTTCCGGGACAGGGGTTTTATGGCTACACCTTC.

The chain is built from TRBV21-1 and TRBJ2-7; the table's TRBD2 call for D was not verified on the DNA. TRBV21-1 is listed as a pseudogene. The CDR3 is 15 residues long. CDR3 region: CASSKVREGDNEQYF. CDR3 bases: TGTGCCAGCAGCAAAGTACGGGAGGGTGATAACGAGCAGTACTTC.

The chain carries TRBV19 and TRBJ1-5, with TRBD1 matching 7 bases. Trimming removed 5 bases from V and 1 base from J; junction bases left unmatched: 17. The CDR3 has 19 amino acids. CDR1 LNHDA and CDR2 SQIVND come from the germline V gene (reference sequence). CDR3 DNA sequence: TGTGCCAGTAGTTCCAGACAGGGCTTCTCAACCGGGAGCAATCAGCCCCAGCATTTT. As protein: CASSSRQGFSTGSNQPQHF. Complete variable domain (other parts from reference TRBV19 and TRBJ1-5): DGGITQSPKYLFRKEGQNVTLSCEQNLNHDAMYWYRQDPGQGLRLIYYSQIVNDFQKGDIAEGYSVSREKKESFPLTVTSAQKNPTAFYLCASSSRQGFSTGSNQPQHFGDGTRLSIL.

This clone was found once. This chain connects TRBV5-1 to TRBJ2-7; D unresolved. Germline CDR1 is SGHRS and CDR2 is YFSETQ. The V gene lost 1 base and the J gene lost 2 bases, with 7 bases spanning the gap. The CDR3 is 13 residues long. The CDR3 coding sequence is TGCGCCAGCAGCTTGTCCAGACCCTACGAGCAGTACTTC. Translated, it gives CASSLSRPYEQYF.

The CDR3 nucleotides are TGCGCCAGCAGCCAGTCGGGGGCGGCCTCCTACGAGCAGTACTTC. As protein: CASSQSGAASYEQYF. V gene TRBV5-1 combines with J gene TRBJ2-7; tentatively, D is TRBD1 or TRBD2 (6 bases each). Trimming took 4 bases from V and 0 from J, leaving 14 bases between them. CDR3 length equals 15 residues. Germline loops: CDR1 SGHRS, CDR2 YFSETQ.